This TCR beta chain was recorded in a study of T cells in localized non-small cell lung cancer. Study-wide results and limits: Heterogeneity is still possible, as just one tumor region was sequenced. There were a median 57 of the top 100 tumor clones appearing in adjacent lung.

This table comes from immunoSEQ multiplex PCR, and its TCRdb copy is limited to in-frame clones, with some not included. The data hold about 3,000 clones, with less than 25% observed a single time. This clone was seen a few times. What it binds is unknown. Here the sequenced sample was lung tumor tissue, taken before any cancer treatment. The clonotype originates from a female donor over 55 with stage I lung adenocarcinoma.

CDR3 loop: CASSLGLSGLNTGELFF. As DNA, the CDR3 is TGTGCCAGCAGCTTAGGTCTTAGCGGGTTGAACACCGGGGAGCTGTTTTTT. The rearrangement joins TRBV11-3 to TRBJ2-2; 7 bases are a match to TRBD2. Per germline, CDR1 SGHNT and CDR2 YENEEA. V lost 1 base and J lost 1; bases outside the gene matches: 6. This CDR3 is 17 amino acids long.